The 7 T cell receptor beta chains below all came from one sample that was sequenced in a study of OX40 agonist ivuxolimab in advanced cancers. Clones were read by immunoSEQ multiplex PCR, and TCRdb kept only the in-frame ones, dropping some. The sample carries around 80,000 clones, roughly 91% recorded once. The sequencing here drew on CD4+ or CD8+ T cells sorted from blood, taken in a trial of the OX40 agonist ivuxolimab. The receptors were gathered from an adult with an advanced solid tumor such as melanoma, head and neck, liver or kidney cancer.

This clone was found once. The chain employs TRBV7-2 and TRBJ1-1, with D possibly matching TRBD1 (6 bases). CDR1 SGHTA and CDR2 FQGNSA come from the germline V gene. The CDR3 runs to 13 residues. V was pared by 6 bases and J by 1 base, with 9 bases between. The CDR3 loop is CASSRQANTEAFF. The DNA of the CDR3 is TGTGCCAGCAGTCGACAGGCGAACACTGAAGCTTTCTTT.

V usage is TRBV6-6 and J usage is TRBJ2-7, with D possibly called TRBD1 or TRBD2 (6 bases each). This CDR3 region has 16 residues. The germline V gene has CDR1 MNHNY and CDR2 SVGAGI (reference sequence). Deletions cut 0 bases from V and 0 bases from J, with 12 bases between. Written as DNA, the CDR3 is TGTGCCAGCAGTTACTCGAAAGGGGGGAGCTCCTACGAGCAGTACTTC. This codes for CASSYSKGGSSYEQYF.

The chain links TRBV2 to TRBJ1-1; TRBD1 matches at 8 bases. CDR1 is SNHLY and CDR2 is FYNNEI in the germline V gene. The J segment lost 5 bases and the V segment lost 8 bases, leaving 10 bases of the junction unmatched. The CDR3 is made up of 14 amino acids. The chain's CDR3 is CASGAGGPRTEAFF. The CDR3 coding sequence is TGTGCCAGCGGGGCAGGGGGCCCGAGGACTGAAGCTTTCTTT.

This chain joins TRBV5-1 and TRBJ1-2; a possible D gene is TRBD1 (6 bases). This CDR3 contains 15 residues. The V end was cut by 4 bases, the J end by 0 bases, with 13 bases between. The germline gives CDR1 SGHRS, CDR2 YFSETQ. CDR3 bases: TGCGCCAGCAGCAAGGGACAAGAAGCTAACTATGGCTACACCTTC. Translated: CASSKGQEANYGYTF. The full variable domain, rest sourced from reference TRBV5-1 and TRBJ1-2, is KAGVTQTPRYLIKTRGQQVTLSCSPISGHRSVSWYQQTPGQGLQFLFEYFSETQRNKGNFPGRFSGRQFSNSRSEMNVSTLELGDSALYLCASSKGQEANYGYTFGSGTRLTVV.

The genes are TRBV6-5 and TRBJ2-7, with 10 bases lining up with TRBD2. Germline CDR1 and CDR2: MNHEY and SVGAGI. The CDR3 is 15 residues long. V lost 2 bases and J lost 4; bases outside the gene matches: 5. Written as DNA, the CDR3 is TGTGCCAGCAGTTACATGGCTAGCGGGGGTTACGAGCAGTACTTC. It codes for CASSYMASGGYEQYF.

V is TRBV19 and J is TRBJ2-7; no reliable D call. V was shortened by 3 bases and J by 3 bases, with 15 bases between the two germline ends. This CDR3 comprises 15 residues. Germline values: CDR1 LNHDA, CDR2 SQIVND (reference sequence). The CDR3 sequence: CASSILRSRNYEQYF. CDR3 DNA: TGTGCCAGTAGTATTCTGAGATCACGTAACTACGAGCAGTACTTC.

The chain is built from TRBV6-6 and TRBJ1-2; D remains unclear. CDR1 MNHNY and CDR2 SVGAGI come from the germline V gene (reference sequence). The V end lost 7 bases, the J end lost 4 bases, and 16 bases lay between the germline ends. This CDR3 has 14 residues. The CDR3 sequence: CASKTTQTGYGYTF. The CDR3 DNA is TGTGCCAGCAAGACCACACAGACCGGCTATGGCTACACCTTC.